A single sample is the source of the 20 T cell receptor beta chains below, sequenced in a study of cytomegalovirus exposure and HLA in healthy donors. Method: immunoSEQ multiplex PCR; TCRdb's copy keeps in-frame clones and lacks some. The data show approximately 120,000 clones, about 91% seen once. Material for sequencing was PBMCs. These receptor sequences come from a woman younger than 35 in good health and CMV-seronegative.

This chain joins TRBV18 and TRBJ2-5, with TRBD1 matching 8 bases. The CDR3 is 14 residues long. V lost 2 bases, J lost 5 bases, and 4 bases stayed unmatched. The germline gives CDR1 KGHSH, CDR2 LQKENI. The CDR3 reads CASSPSGQGETQYF. The DNA of the CDR3 is TGTGCCAGCTCACCATCCGGACAGGGTGAGACCCAGTACTTC.

V gene TRBV4-2 combines with J gene TRBJ2-2; 9 bases agree with TRBD1. V gave up 1 base and J gave up 6 bases; unmatched junction bases: 3. Germline lookup yields CDR1 LGHNA and CDR2 YNFKEQ. This CDR3 is built from 15 residues. The CDR3 DNA is TGTGCCAGCAGCCAAGGACAGGGGGGTCCCGGGGAGCTGTTTTTT. Translation gives CASSQGQGGPGELFF.

This sequence joins TRBV20-1 and TRBJ2-7; 8 positions agree with TRBD2. This CDR3 is built from 11 residues. The germline gives CDR1 DFQATT, CDR2 SNEGSKA (reference sequence). CDR3 region: CTAGVLYEQYV. CDR3 DNA sequence: TGCACAGCGGGGGTGCTGTACGAGCAGTACGTC.

The chain employs TRBV19 and TRBJ1-6; 8 positions match TRBD1. J gave up 13 bases and V 3 bases, and 11 bases lay outside the gene matches. There are 15 residues in the CDR3. The germline V gene encodes CDR1 LNHDA and CDR2 SQIVND (reference sequence). Here the CDR3 reads CASSMGQVVSFPLHF. CDR3 in DNA: TGTGCCAGTAGTATGGGACAGGTGGTGAGTTTCCCCCTCCACTTT.

CDR3 DNA sequence: TGTGCCAGCAGCTTTAAAGGAGTCGACACTGAAGCTTTCTTT. Translation: CASSFKGVDTEAFF. The chain uses TRBV7-9 and TRBJ1-1, with D unclear. V shed 3 bases and J shed 3 bases, with 11 bases lying between them. Germline values: CDR1 SEHNR, CDR2 FQNEAQ (reference sequence). The CDR3 has 14 residues.

In its sample, this clone was seen once. This rearrangement joins TRBV7-9 to TRBJ2-7; no clear D gene. Germline assignment: CDR1 SEHNR and CDR2 FQNEAQ (reference sequence). Trimming cost V 5 bases and J 7 bases, with 21 bases left between them. This CDR3 is 15 amino acids long. The DNA for the CDR3 is TGTGCCAGCAGCGACCAGACGGACGCTTTTTGGGAGCAGTACGTC. It codes for CASSDQTDAFWEQYV.

This chain links TRBV28 with TRBJ2-7; 9 bases are a match to TRBD1. Germline trimming cut 2 bases from V and 2 bases from J; bases unmatched to any gene: 7. The CDR3 is made up of 16 amino acids. Germline CDR1 MDHEN, CDR2 SYDVKM. The CDR3, as DNA: TGTGCCAGCAGTTTACCCCCGGACAGGGGCACCTACGAGCAGTACTTC. This sequence encodes CASSLPPDRGTYEQYF.

V is TRBV28 and J is TRBJ1-3; 8 nucleotides align to TRBD1. Germline CDR1 is MDHEN and CDR2 is SYDVKM. The CDR3 length is 16 residues. The junction had 6 bases not matched to a gene; V was cut back by 5 bases and J by 0 bases. This CDR3 reads CASSPGQENSGNTIYF. CDR3 DNA sequence: TGTGCCAGCAGTCCGGGACAGGAGAACTCTGGAAACACCATATATTTT. Full variable domain (outside the CDR3, taken from reference TRBV28 and TRBJ1-3): DVKVTQSSRYLVKRTGEKVFLECVQDMDHENMFWYRQDPGLGLRLIYFSYDVKMKEKGDIPEGYSVSREKKERFSLILESASTNQTSMYLCASSPGQENSGNTIYFGEGSWLTVV.

This chain connects TRBV11-2 to TRBJ1-2; 9 nucleotides match TRBD1. This CDR3 contains 14 residues. V was pared by 5 bases and J by 8 bases, with 9 bases of the junction left unmatched. Per germline, CDR1 SGHAT and CDR2 FQNNGV. CDR3 region: CASSIQGAVGGYTF. The CDR3 DNA sequence: TGTGCCAGCAGCATACAGGGGGCTGTAGGCGGCTACACCTTC.

This chain connects TRBV5-1 to TRBJ2-5; tentatively, D is TRBD1 (5 bases). Germline V gene data show CDR1 as SGHRS and CDR2 as YFSETQ. V was trimmed by 4 bases and J by 5 bases, leaving 9 bases between them. The CDR3 spans 12 residues. The CDR3 sequence: CASSTSGETQYF. DNA of the CDR3: TGCGCCAGCAGCACGTCAGGGGAGACCCAGTACTTC.

The V call is TRBV7-7, the J call TRBJ2-4; 7 nucleotides align to TRBD2. This CDR3 has 14 amino acids. CDR1 and CDR2 (germline): SSHAT, FNYEAQ (reference sequence). The trim removed 5 bases at V and 6 bases at J, leaving 7 bases unmatched. In nucleotides, the CDR3 is TGTGCCAGCAGCCCACGACTAGCTAGAAACATTCAGTACTTC. The encoded protein is CASSPRLARNIQYF.

The chain links TRBV7-6 to TRBJ2-7; tentative D call: TRBD2 (6 bases). Germline CDR1 SGHVS, CDR2 FNYEAQ. V gave up 5 bases and J gave up 5 bases, with 19 bases separating them. The CDR3 is made up of 15 amino acids. For the CDR3, the DNA is TGTGCCAGCAGCCGCACAGCGGGCTATGGCCACGAGCAGTACGTC. Its protein product is CASSRTAGYGHEQYV.

The rearrangement links TRBV9 to TRBJ2-3; D is possibly TRBD2 (5 bases). With 0 bases removed from V and 4 bases from J, the gap between germline ends came to 12 bases. Per germline, CDR1 SGDLS and CDR2 YYNGEE. The CDR3 covers 15 residues. The CDR3 region has the DNA TGTGCCAGCAGCGTAGACCCCAGCGGAGCAGATACGCAGTATTTT. Protein product: CASSVDPSGADTQYF.

V and J are TRBV4-2 and TRBJ2-7; 8 bases are shared with TRBD2. V dropped 4 bases and J dropped 4; count of bases not matched to a gene: 9. Germline V gene lookup returns CDR1 LGHNA and CDR2 YNFKEQ. This CDR3 has 15 residues. The CDR3 is CASSPDWTSSYEQYF. The CDR3 region has the DNA TGTGCCAGCAGCCCGGATTGGACTAGCAGTTACGAGCAGTACTTC.

The V and J genes are TRBV19 and TRBJ2-3; 11 bases fit TRBD2. The CDR3 extends over 16 amino acids. Germline V gene sequence: CDR1 LNHDA, CDR2 SQIVND (reference sequence). The ends lost 6 bases at V and 2 bases at J; junction bases unmatched: 7. CDR3 coding DNA: TGTGCCAGTAGCCGGCTAGCGGGAGGCCCCACAGATACGCAGTATTTT. Translating gives CASSRLAGGPTDTQYF.

The CDR3 region is CASSVGASGSGNEQFF. CDR3 nucleotides: TGTGCCAGCAGCGTAGGGGCTAGCGGGAGCGGCAATGAGCAGTTCTTC. This chain connects TRBV9 to TRBJ2-1, with 10 nucleotides matching TRBD2. Unmatched junction bases numbered 6, after V lost 0 bases and J lost 6 bases. CDR3 length: 16 amino acids. Germline CDR1 and CDR2: SGDLS and YYNGEE.

The chain links TRBV28 to TRBJ1-2; tentative D call: TRBD1 (5 bases). The CDR3 spans 13 residues. From germline, CDR1 is MDHEN and CDR2 SYDVKM. CDR3 region: CANGGRGPIGYTF. The DNA for the CDR3 is TGTGCTAACGGGGGGAGAGGTCCTATTGGCTACACCTTC.

V usage is TRBV4-2 and J usage is TRBJ2-1; weak D call: TRBD1 (5 bases). CDR1 is LGHNA and CDR2 is YNFKEQ in the germline V gene. The CDR3 length is 12 residues. Trimming stripped 3 bases from V and 5 bases from J, with 5 bases between. CDR3 DNA sequence: TGTGCCAGCAGCCACAGGGACAATGAGCAGTTCTTC. It translates to CASSHRDNEQFF.

This sequence joins TRBV7-2 and TRBJ1-5, with TRBD1 matching over 9 bases. V lost 1 base, J lost 5 bases, and 6 bases stayed unmatched. The germline V gene encodes CDR1 SGHTA and CDR2 FQGNSA. This CDR3 spans 16 amino acids. CDR3 DNA: TGTGCCAGCAGCTTAGAGTTACGACAGGGGGATCAGCCCCAGCATTTT. Translating it yields CASSLELRQGDQPQHF.

The rearrangement joins TRBV11-2 to TRBJ2-1; a possible D gene is TRBD2 (7 bases). Germline CDR1 reads SGHAT; CDR2 reads FQNNGV. This CDR3 comprises 18 residues. Trimming took off 5 bases at V and 5 bases at J, with 25 bases between the two ends. CDR3 bases: TGTGCCAGCAGCCCATTTAGGCGGACTAGGGGGGGGAACAATGAGCAGTTCTTC. It codes for CASSPFRRTRGGNNEQFF.